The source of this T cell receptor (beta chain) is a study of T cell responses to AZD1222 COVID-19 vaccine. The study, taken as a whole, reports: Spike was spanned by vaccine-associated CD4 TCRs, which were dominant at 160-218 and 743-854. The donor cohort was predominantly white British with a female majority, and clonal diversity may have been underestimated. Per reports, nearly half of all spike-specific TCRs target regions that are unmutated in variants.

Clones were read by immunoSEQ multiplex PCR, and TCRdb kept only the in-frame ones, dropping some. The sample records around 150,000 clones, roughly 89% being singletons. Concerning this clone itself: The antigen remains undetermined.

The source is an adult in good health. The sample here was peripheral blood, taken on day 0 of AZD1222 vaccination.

The CDR3 spells CASSVGQGGTEAFF. CDR3 sequence (DNA): TGTGCCAGCAGCGTAGGCCAGGGGGGCACTGAAGCTTTCTTT. The chain couples TRBV9 to TRBJ1-1, with TRBD1 matching over 7 bases. This CDR3 comprises 14 residues. V lost 0 bases and J lost 4; bases outside the gene matches: 3. Per the germline V gene, CDR1 is SGDLS and CDR2 is YYNGEE.